The entry below describes one T cell receptor beta chain. The entry originates in a study of sequential checkpoint blockade in melanoma. Study in general: Arm A got nivolumab then ipilimumab; arm B the reverse, 1:1. Maintenance nivolumab came after either treatment sequence.

This sample's treatment: randomized to nivolumab then ipilimumab (arm A) or the reverse (arm B). No patient had prior DNA-damaging chemotherapy. PBMC sorting kept live CD3+CD8+ cells without CD19 or CD56. This CDR3 contains 14 residues. Germline CDR1 and CDR2: SGHTA and FQGNSA. The ends were cut back, 4 bases at V and 9 bases at J, with 16 bases in the middle. Assay: immunoSEQ multiplex PCR; the TCRdb copy retains only in-frame clones and omits some. This sample carries 25,000 to 35,000 clones, less than 90% of them seen once, and the ten largest clones take 12% to 15%. The sample here was CD8+ T cells sorted from blood (inferred from file names), taken from a patient given nivolumab and ipilimumab in sequence. The J gene is TRBJ2-1, the V gene TRBV7-2; no clear D gene. The origin of this receptor is a human donor with melanoma. In DNA, the CDR3 is TGTGCCAGCAGCTCCGGATTATCGCGAGGTGAGCAGTTCTTC. Residues: CASSSGLSRGEQFF.